A selection of T cell receptor beta chains follows, all from one sample in a study of identical twins. TCRdb itself ran the 5' RACE reads through MiXCR, one entry per CDR3 protein. The data contain 1.5 million or so distinct CDR3 sequences, around 33% of them singletons. The source material was cord blood. The receptors come from a newborn girl in good health. The CDR3 runs from the conserved cysteine through the conserved F or W. D genes are given only for firm matches. A clone size is listed for some rows: how often the clone was seen (once, few, many), or a class if it is expanded.

v_gene	abundance	d_gene	j_gene	CDR3nt	CDR3aa
TRBV7-2	many	.	TRBJ2-4	TGTGCCAGCAGCTTAGTAGGGGGTTTCAAAAACATTCAGTACTTC	CASSLVGGFKNIQYF
TRBV20-1	.	.	TRBJ2-1	TGCAGTGCTATAGTGCGGCCTAGCTTCTACAATGAGCAGTTCTTC	CSAIVRPSFYNEQFF
TRBV2	.	.	TRBJ1-2	TGTGCCAGCAGCATAGGGGCGATGGGGGGCTACACCTTC	CASSIGAMGGYTF
TRBV29-1	many	.	TRBJ2-7	TGCAGCGTGTCTGTTAGCAGCTACGAGCAGTACTTC	CSVSVSSYEQYF
TRBV29-1	once	TRBD2	TRBJ2-4	TGCAGCGTTGTTGGGACTAGCAGACTAGTCAAAAACATTCAGTACTTC	CSVVGTSRLVKNIQYF
TRBV10-3	many	.	TRBJ2-1	TGTGCCATCAGTGAAATTAGTATTGGAGGGTCAGAGCAGTTCTTC	CAISEISIGGSEQFF
TRBV2	many	.	TRBJ1-2	TGTGCCAGCAGTGCTCTGACAAACTATGGCTACACCTTC	CASSALTNYGYTF
TRBV20-1	once	TRBD2	TRBJ2-3	TGCAGTGCTATAGAGCTAGCGGGATACTCAGATACGCAGTATTTT	CSAIELAGYSDTQYF
TRBV28	many	.	TRBJ2-5	TGTGCCAGCAGTTTAGGCAGGGACCAAGAGACCCAGTACTTC	CASSLGRDQETQYF
TRBV29-1	few	.	TRBJ2-7	TGCAGGGACAGCTCCTACGAGCAGTACTTC	CRDSSYEQYF
TRBV12-3/TRBV12-4	.	TRBD2	TRBJ2-1	TGTGCCAGCAGTCCGACTAGCGGGAGGTGGGATGAGCAGTTCTTC	CASSPTSGRWDEQFF
TRBV2	.	.	TRBJ2-7	TGTGCCAGCCAGCCCAGGACAGCCACTACCTACGAGCAGTACTTC	CASQPRTATTYEQYF
TRBV3-1	.	TRBD2	TRBJ2-1	TGTGCCAGCAGCCATAGCGGGAGGTTTTGGAATGAGCAGTTCTTC	CASSHSGRFWNEQFF
TRBV10-3	few	TRBD2	TRBJ2-7	TGTGCCGCGGCAACCGGGACTACCAACAATGAGCAGTACTTC	CAAATGTTNNEQYF
TRBV5-1	.	.	TRBJ2-7	TGCGCCAGCAGCTTGGCCAACAGGTTCCACGAGCAGTACTTC	CASSLANRFHEQYF
TRBV24-1	few	.	TRBJ2-7	TGTGCCACCAGTGATTCCTACCCGAGGGAGGAAGCCGCCTACGAGCAGTACTTC	CATSDSYPREEAAYEQYF
TRBV20-1	few	TRBD2	TRBJ2-3	TGCAGTGCCCCCTTTGCGGGGGGCACAGATACGCAGTATTTT	CSAPFAGGTDTQYF
TRBV15	once	TRBD2	TRBJ2-1	TGTGCCACCAGCAGAGGAGCGGGGGGAGCGTTCTTC	CATSRGAGGAFF
TRBV5-8	.	TRBD2	TRBJ2-3	TGTGCCAGCAGCTTGGCCCGACTAGCCCACACAGATACGCAGTATTTT	CASSLARLAHTDTQYF
TRBV4-2	few	.	TRBJ1-5	TGTGCCAGCAGCCAAGATCGCGACCCTAGCAATCAGCCCCAGCATTTT	CASSQDRDPSNQPQHF
TRBV6-1	.	.	TRBJ2-3	TGTGCCAGCAGTGCCCTACCCACTTCCACAGATACGCAGTATTTT	CASSALPTSTDTQYF
TRBV4-1	few	.	TRBJ2-7	TGCGCCAGCAGCCCGCGTACAGGAAAAACTTACGAGCAGTACTTC	CASSPRTGKTYEQYF
TRBV11-2	.	TRBD2	TRBJ2-4	TGTGCCAGCAGCGCAGTCCCAGCGGGAGAGGACGCCAAAAACATTCAGTACTTC	CASSAVPAGEDAKNIQYF
TRBV4-2	.	.	TRBJ2-7	TGTGCCAGCAGCCTACCGCTGGCCGGGACGGCAATTATCGAGCAGTACTTC	CASSLPLAGTAIIEQYF
TRBV28	.	.	TRBJ1-5	TGTGCCAGCGGACTTAGCGGGGACTATAGCAATCAGCCCCAGCATTTT	CASGLSGDYSNQPQHF
TRBV20-1	.	TRBD2	TRBJ2-1	TGCAGTGCTAGTAGGACTAGCCTTTTGAGCTCCTACAATGAGCAGTTCTTC	CSASRTSLLSSYNEQFF
TRBV4-1	few	.	TRBJ2-7	TGCGCCAGCAGCCGTAAAGACTCGAGCTCCTACAATGAGCAGTACTTC	CASSRKDSSSYNEQYF
TRBV5-1	few	TRBD2	TRBJ2-7	TGCGCCAGCAGCTTGGAACTAGCGGGTGGTATCTACGAGCAGTACTTC	CASSLELAGGIYEQYF
TRBV29-1	many	TRBD1	TRBJ2-3	TGCAGTTTGACAGGGGGCACAGATACGCAGTATTTT	CSLTGGTDTQYF
TRBV3-1	.	.	TRBJ1-4	TGTGCCAGCAGCCCGCTGAGCGTCGGGGGAGAAAATGAAAAACTGTTTTTT	CASSPLSVGGENEKLFF
TRBV6-5	.	.	TRBJ2-2	TGTGCCAGCACCGGGCAGAACACCGGGGAGCTGTTTTTT	CASTGQNTGELFF
TRBV20-1	few	.	TRBJ1-5	TGCAGCGCTAGGGTACCCCGGGGCTCCAATCAGCCCCAGCATTTT	CSARVPRGSNQPQHF
TRBV7-9	.	.	TRBJ2-3	TGTGCCAGCAGCTGGGGCCCCAGGGCAGATACGCAGTATTTT	CASSWGPRADTQYF
TRBV27	few	TRBD1	TRBJ1-1	TGTGCCAGCAGTTGGGCCCGGACAGGCACTGAAGCTTTCTTT	CASSWARTGTEAFF
TRBV7-8	.	.	TRBJ1-5	TGTGCCAGCAGCTTAGTCGACAGTCCCAATCAGCCCCAGCATTTT	CASSLVDSPNQPQHF
TRBV11-2	.	.	TRBJ2-1	TGTGCCAGCAGCTTAACACCGAGGACCAACAATGAGCAGTTCTTC	CASSLTPRTNNEQFF
TRBV18	.	.	TRBJ2-3	TGTGCCAGCTCACCACGGGGATTTGGCACAGATACGCAGTATTTT	CASSPRGFGTDTQYF
TRBV9	.	.	TRBJ2-3	TGTGCCAGCAGCGTAGGGGCTAGCCTCGGAGATACGCAGTATTTT	CASSVGASLGDTQYF
TRBV12-3/TRBV12-4	.	.	TRBJ2-5	TGTGCCAGCAGTCCCCAACGCCGGGAGCAAGAGACCCAGTACTTC	CASSPQRREQETQYF
TRBV20-1	.	TRBD1	TRBJ2-1	TGCAGTGCTAGGACAGGGTCCGACAATGAGCAGTTCTTC	CSARTGSDNEQFF
TRBV20-1	.	.	TRBJ2-7	TGCAGTGCTAGAGATCCGCGCAAAACCTACGAGCAGTACTTC	CSARDPRKTYEQYF
TRBV10-3	.	.	TRBJ2-2	TGTGCCATCAGCCCCGGGCCAGTGAACACCGGGGAGCTGTTTTTT	CAISPGPVNTGELFF
TRBV7-2	.	.	TRBJ1-1	TGTGCCAGCAACAAAGTGGGCCAGAACACTGAAGCTTTCTTT	CASNKVGQNTEAFF